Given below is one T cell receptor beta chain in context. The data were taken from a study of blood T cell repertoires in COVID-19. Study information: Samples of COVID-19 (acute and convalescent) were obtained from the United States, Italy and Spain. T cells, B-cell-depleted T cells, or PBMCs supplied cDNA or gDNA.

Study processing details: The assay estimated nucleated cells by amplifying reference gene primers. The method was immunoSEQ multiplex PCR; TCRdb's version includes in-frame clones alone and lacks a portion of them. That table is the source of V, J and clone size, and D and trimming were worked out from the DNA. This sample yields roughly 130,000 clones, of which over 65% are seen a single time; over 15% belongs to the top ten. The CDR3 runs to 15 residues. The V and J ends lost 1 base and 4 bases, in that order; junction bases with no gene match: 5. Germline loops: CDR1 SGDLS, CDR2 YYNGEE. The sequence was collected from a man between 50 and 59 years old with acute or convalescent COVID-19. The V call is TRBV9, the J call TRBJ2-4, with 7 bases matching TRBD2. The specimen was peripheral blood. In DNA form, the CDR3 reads TGTGCCAGCAGCGTAAGCCCGGGACTAAAAAACATTCAGTACTTC. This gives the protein CASSVSPGLKNIQYF. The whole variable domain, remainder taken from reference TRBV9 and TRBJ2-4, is DSGVTQTPKHLITATGQRVTLRCSPRSGDLSVYWYQQSLDQGLQFLIQYYNGEERAKGNILERFSAQQFPDLHSELNLSSLELGDSALYFCASSVSPGLKNIQYFGAGTRLSVL.